The next 10 T cell receptor beta chains were all read from a single sample in a study of blood T cell repertoires in COVID-19 (TCRdb year 2020). Library generation was performed with the immunoSEQ multiplex PCR assay. TCRdb provides this immuneACCESS table in a form limited to in-frame rearrangements. Some clones are lacking; in checked studies, under half of them reflect an unresolved V gene, and why the rest are absent is not known. Present in this sample are approximately 500,000 clones, approximately 85% of which were seen just once. The ten biggest clones cover roughly 3.2% of the sample. Specimen: peripheral blood. Receptors originate from a human donor in a cohort sampled during active COVID-19.

The sample holds a few counts of this clone. This sequence joins TRBV27 and TRBJ2-6; the D gene is possibly TRBD2 (6 bases). The CDR3 is 14 residues long. From germline, CDR1 is MNHEY and CDR2 SMNVEV (reference sequence). The V end was cut by 3 bases, the J end by 5 bases, with 8 bases between. The CDR3 sequence: CASSLGGWANVLTF. The CDR3 DNA reads as TGTGCCAGCAGTTTGGGAGGCTGGGCCAACGTCCTGACTTTC.

There are a few counts of this clone. Written as DNA, the CDR3 is TGTGCCAGCAGCCCTAGCTCGTCTGGAAACACCATATATTTT. It encodes CASSPSSSGNTIYF. V and J are TRBV7-9 and TRBJ1-3; D not certain. From germline, CDR1 is SEHNR and CDR2 FQNEAQ (reference sequence). The CDR3 is 14 residues long. V shed 5 bases and J shed 1 base, with 9 bases lying between them.

Of note for this clone: One end of the junction does not line up with germline, which may come from a read error. The genes are TRBV7-7 and TRBJ2-1, with TRBD1 matching over 10 bases. CDR1 and CDR2 from the germline V gene are SSHAT and FNYEAQ (reference sequence). This CDR3 spans 14 amino acids. The CDR3 DNA is TGTGCTAGCAGCCGGGACAGGGGTTGGCATGAGCAGTTCTTC. Residues: CASSRDRGWHEQFF.

This clone was recorded only once. V gene TRBV5-4 combines with J gene TRBJ2-2, with D hard to call. Germline V gene sequence: CDR1 SGHNT, CDR2 YYREEE (reference sequence). Between the trimmed V and J ends, which lost 2 bases and 1 base, there was a span of 6 bases. This CDR3 comprises 14 residues. DNA of the CDR3: TGTGCCAGCAGCTTAAGAGGGAACACCGGGGAGCTGTTTTTT. Encoded protein: CASSLRGNTGELFF.

The chain carries TRBV7-2 and TRBJ2-7; 12 bases agree with TRBD2. Germline V gene lookup returns CDR1 SGHTA and CDR2 FQGNSA. The V segment lost 2 bases and the J segment 0 bases; nucleotides outside the gene matches: 11. The CDR3 extends over 19 amino acids. CDR3 residues: CASSLKRSGTSGFSYEQYF. The CDR3 DNA follows: TGTGCCAGCAGCTTAAAACGATCCGGGACTAGCGGGTTCTCCTACGAGCAGTACTTC.

The chain couples TRBV5-1 to TRBJ1-4; weak D call: TRBD1 (5 bases). CDR1 is SGHRS, CDR2 YFSETQ, per germline. The CDR3 has 14 amino acids. The V and J ends lost 0 bases and 6 bases respectively, with 9 bases between them. As DNA, the CDR3 is TGCGCCAGCAGCTTGGCAGGAGGGGATGAAAAACTGTTTTTT. It yields the protein CASSLAGGDEKLFF.

The V gene is TRBV5-1, the J gene TRBJ2-7; tentatively, D is TRBD1 (7 bases). Germline lookup yields CDR1 SGHRS and CDR2 YFSETQ. Trimming stripped 5 bases from V and 5 bases from J, with 14 bases between. This CDR3 is built from 13 residues. This CDR3 is CASRKTGRNEQYF. The CDR3 DNA follows: TGCGCCAGCAGAAAGACAGGGAGGAACGAGCAGTACTTC.

This clone was seen only a few times. This sequence may be a read error, since a much larger clone differs from it by one base. The sample carries other DNA sequences with the same CDR3. The chain is built from TRBV5-4 and TRBJ2-7, with D hard to call. The V gene lost 1 base and the J gene lost 0 bases, with 5 bases spanning the gap. Germline lookup yields CDR1 SGHNT and CDR2 YYREEE (reference sequence). CDR3 length equals 13 residues. The CDR3 nucleotides read TGTGCCAGCAGCTTGACGGGCTCCTACGAGCAGTACTTC. Amino acids: CASSLTGSYEQYF.

The rearrangement joins TRBV7-9 to TRBJ2-5; D is undetermined. Trimming left V 7 bases short and J 4 bases short, with 7 bases between. The CDR3 sequence is 11 residues long. Germline CDR1 and CDR2: SEHNR and FQNEAQ (reference sequence). This CDR3 is CASTPGETQYF. The DNA of the CDR3 is TGTGCCAGCACCCCCGGAGAGACCCAGTACTTC.

V is TRBV28 and J is TRBJ2-7; D gene unclear. Trimming cost V 2 bases and J 7 bases, with 12 bases left between them. CDR1 is MDHEN and CDR2 is SYDVKM in the germline V gene. The CDR3 loop spans 13 amino acids. For the CDR3, the DNA is TGTGCCAGCAGTTTAGACATCCCGCAGGAGCAGTACTTC. Translating gives CASSLDIPQEQYF.